This note documents a single T cell receptor beta chain sequence. As yet, its antigen is unknown. Vbeta (60) and Jbeta (13) primers were used in the PCR. Clones were read by immunoSEQ multiplex PCR, and TCRdb kept only the in-frame ones, dropping some. The table shows roughly 130,000 clones, with about 66% occurring only once. The data were obtained in a study of cytomegalovirus exposure and HLA in healthy donors. Study observations and caveats: Data from an earlier analysis indicated that most TCR beta V segments were productive either about 87% or about 30% of the time. For presence/absence analyses, sequencing depth was assumed to be roughly uniform across donors.

This CDR3 has 19 residues. J lost 0 bases, V lost 0 bases, and 7 bases had no gene match. Per germline, CDR1 LGHNA and CDR2 YNFKEQ. This receptor was taken from a young man in good health and CMV-seropositive. The sequenced material came from PBMCs. The J gene is TRBJ2-3, the V gene TRBV4-2; 12 bases line up with TRBD2. The DNA of the CDR3 is TGTGCCAGCAGCCAAGATCCGCTAGCGGGAGGGTTGAGCACAGATACGCAGTATTTT. Amino acid sequence: CASSQDPLAGGLSTDTQYF.